This TCR beta chain was observed in a study of T cells in Graves' hyperthyroidism and ophthalmopathy. Study observations and caveats: Ophthalmopathy and stable hyperthyroidism were told apart by a 13 V-J model. It was a median roughly 6.5 months before onset that the model predicted ophthalmopathy.

Germline CDR1 is SNHLY and CDR2 is FYNNEI. The CDR3 length is 15 residues. Trimming left V 2 bases short and J 2 bases short, with 9 bases between. Researchers took RNA transcripts and amplified the TCR beta CDR3 regions from them. The TCR CDR3 first-round RT-PCR relied on the HTBI primer set. TCRdb re-analysed the multiplex PCR reads in MiXCR, keeping a single row per CDR3 protein. The table lists 300,000 or so distinct CDR3 sequences, 18% of them singletons, with approximately 54% in the top ten. About this clonotype: Its antigen is unknown.

The chain carries TRBV2 and TRBJ2-2; unclear D gene. The sequenced sample was blood. The sequence derives from a woman aged 45-60 years with Graves' hyperthyroidism. The CDR3 here is CASSELGSNTGELFF. In nucleotides, the CDR3 is TGTGCCAGCAGTGAATTAGGCAGCAACACCGGGGAGCTGTTTTTT.